A selection of T cell receptor beta chains follows, all from one sample in a study of T cell responses to AZD1222 COVID-19 vaccine. Assay used: immunoSEQ multiplex PCR; TCRdb lists only in-frame clones, some missing. The table records about 120,000 clones, more than 75% of them present only once. Sequences were derived from peripheral blood, sampled on day 0 of AZD1222 vaccination. All receptors come from an adult in good health. Each CDR3 is given with its conserved first and last residue. A D gene is named only where the DNA matches it firmly.

NA	TRBV13	TRBJ1-2	16	TGTGCCAGCAGCGGGAGTGGGGTCATTTCTAACTATGGCTACACCTTC	CASSGSGVISNYGYTF
NA	TRBV10-3	TRBJ1-4	14	TGTGCCATCAGCGCCCAAGCCGTCAATGAAAAACTGTTTTTT	CAISAQAVNEKLFF
NA	TRBV6-2/TRBV6-3	TRBJ2-3	14	TGTGCCAGCAGCCCGCCCTACGCGCCAGATACGCAGTATTTT	CASSPPYAPDTQYF
TRBD2	TRBV19	TRBJ2-3	13	TGTGCCGCTAGCGGGAGCAGCACAGATACGCAGTATTTT	CAASGSSTDTQYF
TRBD1	TRBV14	TRBJ2-3	16	TGTGCCAGCAGCCAACAGGGACAGAGCCTCACAGATACGCAGTATTTT	CASSQQGQSLTDTQYF
TRBD2	TRBV4-1	TRBJ2-2	13	TGCGCCAGCCGGGACCCGGGGGGCGGGGAGCTGTTTTTT	CASRDPGGGELFF
NA	TRBV6-6	TRBJ1-3	14	TGTGCCAGCAAAACAGGGACCTCTGGAAACACCATATATTTT	CASKTGTSGNTIYF
TRBD1	TRBV4-2	TRBJ1-6	15	TGTGCCAGCAGCCACGCTCGACAGGGAGATTCACCCCTCCACTTT	CASSHARQGDSPLHF
TRBD1	TRBV28	TRBJ2-7	11	TGTGCCGTAGGGGGCAGGTACGAGCAGTACTTC	CAVGGRYEQYF
NA	TRBV28	TRBJ1-6	13	TGTGCCCTGGCGGGGTCCTATAATTCACCCCTCCACTTT	CALAGSYNSPLHF
NA	TRBV24-1	TRBJ1-4	16	TGTGCCACCAGACAACCAGAGACACCAACTAATGAAAAACTGTTTTTT	CATRQPETPTNEKLFF